This TCR beta chain originates from a study of blood T cell repertoires in COVID-19. Study context: From the United States, Italy and Spain came samples of acute and convalescent COVID-19. PBMCs, B-cell-depleted T cells, or T cells provided the cDNA or gDNA that made up the material.

Original analysis: Estimates of nucleated cell counts were drawn from the amplification of reference gene primers. Libraries were prepared by immunoSEQ multiplex PCR; TCRdb keeps only in-frame clonotypes and omits some of them. Clone size and V and J calls were adopted from that table, with D and trimming inferred from the DNA. The sample holds over 250,000 clones, 83% seen once. The V gene's germline CDR1 is MNHEY and CDR2 SMNVEV (reference sequence). Trimming removed 5 bases from V and 6 bases from J; junction bases left unmatched: 8. The CDR3 has 15 amino acids. The receptor comes from a woman in her 50s who had recovered from COVID-19. V gene TRBV27 combines with J gene TRBJ2-2; TRBD2 matches at 8 bases. What was sequenced was peripheral blood. The CDR3 here is CASSQAGVEAGELFF. Written as DNA, the CDR3 is TGTGCCAGCAGTCAAGCGGGAGTTGAGGCCGGGGAGCTGTTTTTT.